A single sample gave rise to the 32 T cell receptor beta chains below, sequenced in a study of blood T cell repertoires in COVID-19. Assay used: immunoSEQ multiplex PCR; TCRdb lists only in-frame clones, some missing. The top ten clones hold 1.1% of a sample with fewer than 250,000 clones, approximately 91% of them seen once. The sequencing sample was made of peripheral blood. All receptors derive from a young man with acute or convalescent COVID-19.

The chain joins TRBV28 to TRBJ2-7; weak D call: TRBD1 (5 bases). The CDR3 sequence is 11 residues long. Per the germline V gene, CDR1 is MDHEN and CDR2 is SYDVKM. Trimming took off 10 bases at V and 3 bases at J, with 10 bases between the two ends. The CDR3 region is CATTGNYEQYF. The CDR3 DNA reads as TGTGCCACCACAGGAAACTACGAGCAGTACTTC.

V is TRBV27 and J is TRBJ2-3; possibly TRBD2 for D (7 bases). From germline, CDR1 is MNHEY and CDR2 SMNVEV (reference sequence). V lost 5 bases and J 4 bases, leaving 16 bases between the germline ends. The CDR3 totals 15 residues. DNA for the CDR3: TGTGCCAGCAGTGGGGGGGCCTGGGTCGCAGATACGCAGTATTTT. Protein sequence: CASSGGAWVADTQYF.

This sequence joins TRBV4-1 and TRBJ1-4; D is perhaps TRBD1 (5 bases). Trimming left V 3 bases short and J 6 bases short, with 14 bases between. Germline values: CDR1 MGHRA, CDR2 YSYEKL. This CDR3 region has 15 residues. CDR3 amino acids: CASSQIVVGHEKLFF. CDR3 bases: TGCGCCAGCAGCCAGATTGTTGTGGGGCATGAAAAACTGTTTTTT.

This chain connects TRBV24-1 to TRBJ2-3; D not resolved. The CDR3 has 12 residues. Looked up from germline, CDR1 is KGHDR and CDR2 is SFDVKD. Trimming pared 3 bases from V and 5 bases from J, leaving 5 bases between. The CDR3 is CATSDPLDTQYF. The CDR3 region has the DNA TGTGCCACCAGTGATCCTCTAGATACGCAGTATTTT.

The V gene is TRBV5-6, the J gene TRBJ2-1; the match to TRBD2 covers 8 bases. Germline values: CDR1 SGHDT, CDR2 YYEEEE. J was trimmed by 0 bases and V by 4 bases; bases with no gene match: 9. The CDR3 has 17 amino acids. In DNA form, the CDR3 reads TGTGCCAGCAGCACCCCGGGGGGGCTTAGCTCCTACAATGAGCAGTTCTTC. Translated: CASSTPGGLSSYNEQFF.

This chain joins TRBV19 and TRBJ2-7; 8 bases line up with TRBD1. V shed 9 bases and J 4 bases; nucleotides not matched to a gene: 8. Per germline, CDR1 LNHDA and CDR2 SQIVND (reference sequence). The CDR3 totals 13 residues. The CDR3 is CASGTGQGYEQYF. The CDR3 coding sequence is TGTGCCAGCGGGACAGGCCAGGGGTACGAGCAGTACTTC.

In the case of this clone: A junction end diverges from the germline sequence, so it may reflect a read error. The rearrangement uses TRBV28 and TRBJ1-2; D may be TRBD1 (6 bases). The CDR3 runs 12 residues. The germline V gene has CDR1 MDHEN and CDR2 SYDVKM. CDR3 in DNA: TGTGCCAGCAGTTTAGGGGGCCCCCGTAGCCTATTC. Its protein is CASSLGGPRSLF.

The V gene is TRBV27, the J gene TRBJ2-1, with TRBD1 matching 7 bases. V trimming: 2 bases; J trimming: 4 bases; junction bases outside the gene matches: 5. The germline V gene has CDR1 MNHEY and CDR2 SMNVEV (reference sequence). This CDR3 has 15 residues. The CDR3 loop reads CASSLEGTAYNEQFF. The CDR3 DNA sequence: TGTGCCAGCAGTTTAGAGGGGACAGCGTACAATGAGCAGTTCTTC.

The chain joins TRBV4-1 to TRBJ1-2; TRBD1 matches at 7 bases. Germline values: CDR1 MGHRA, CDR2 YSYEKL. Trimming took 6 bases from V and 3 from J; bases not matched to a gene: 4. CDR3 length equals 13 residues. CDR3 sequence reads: CASRATGDYGYTF. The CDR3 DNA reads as TGCGCCAGCAGGGCCACAGGGGACTATGGCTACACCTTC.

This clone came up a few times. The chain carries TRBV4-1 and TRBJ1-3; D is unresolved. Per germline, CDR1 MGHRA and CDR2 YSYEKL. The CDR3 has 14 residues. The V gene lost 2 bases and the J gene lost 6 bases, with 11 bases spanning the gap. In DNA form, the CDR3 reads TGCGCCAGCAGCCAACCAGGCCGGAAAAACACCATATATTTT. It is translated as CASSQPGRKNTIYF.

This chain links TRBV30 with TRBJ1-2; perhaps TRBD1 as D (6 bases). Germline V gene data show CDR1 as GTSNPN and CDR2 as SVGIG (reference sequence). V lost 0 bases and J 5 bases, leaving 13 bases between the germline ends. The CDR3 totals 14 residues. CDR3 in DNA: TGTGCCTGGAGTGTAATGTCAGGACAGTATGGCTACACCTTC. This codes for CAWSVMSGQYGYTF.

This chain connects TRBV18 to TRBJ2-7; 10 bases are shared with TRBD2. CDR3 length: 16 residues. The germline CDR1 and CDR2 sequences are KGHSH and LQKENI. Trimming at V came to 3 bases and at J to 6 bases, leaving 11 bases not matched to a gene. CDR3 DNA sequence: TGTGCCAGCTCACCTCCAGAAATCAGCGGGGGGGCCGAGCAGTACTTC. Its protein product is CASSPPEISGGAEQYF.

CDR3 sequence: CASSQPGQGIGYGYTF. DNA for the CDR3: TGTGCCAGCAGCCAGCCGGGACAGGGGATCGGATATGGCTACACCTTC. The chain recombines TRBV13 with TRBJ1-2; TRBD1 aligns across 10 bases. J gave up 5 bases and V 5 bases, and 11 bases lay outside the gene matches. The CDR3 sequence is 16 residues long. CDR1 and CDR2 from the germline V gene are PRHDT and FYEKMQ (reference sequence).

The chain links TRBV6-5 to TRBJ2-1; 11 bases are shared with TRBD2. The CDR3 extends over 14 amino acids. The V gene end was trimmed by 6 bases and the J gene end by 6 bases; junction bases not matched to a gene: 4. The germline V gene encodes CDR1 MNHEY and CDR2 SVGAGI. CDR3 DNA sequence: TGTGCCAGCAGAGCTAGCGGGAGGATCAATGAGCAGTTCTTC. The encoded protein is CASRASGRINEQFF.

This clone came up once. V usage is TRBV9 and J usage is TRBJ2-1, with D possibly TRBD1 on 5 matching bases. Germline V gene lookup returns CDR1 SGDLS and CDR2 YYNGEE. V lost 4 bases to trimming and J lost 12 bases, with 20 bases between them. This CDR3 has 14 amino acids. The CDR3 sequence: CASSPGPLLRGQFF. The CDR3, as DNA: TGTGCCAGCAGCCCCGGACCCCTCTTAAGGGGGCAGTTCTTC.

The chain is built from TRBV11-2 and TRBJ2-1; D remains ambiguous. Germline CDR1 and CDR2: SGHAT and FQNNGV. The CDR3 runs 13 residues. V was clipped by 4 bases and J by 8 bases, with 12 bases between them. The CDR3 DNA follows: TGTGCCAGCAGCTCCCTCAAACGAGATGAGCAGTTCTTC. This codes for CASSSLKRDEQFF. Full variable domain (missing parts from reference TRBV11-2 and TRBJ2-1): EAGVAQSPRYKIIEKRQSVAFWCNPISGHATLYWYQQILGQGPKLLIQFQNNGVVDDSQLPKDRFSAERLKGVDSTLKIQPAKLEDSAVYLCASSSLKRDEQFFGPGTRLTVL.

CDR3: CASSSDRGRTIYGYTF. In DNA, the CDR3 is TGTGCCAGCAGCTCGGACAGGGGGCGAACAATCTATGGCTACACCTTC. This chain links TRBV5-6 with TRBJ1-2; 11 bases line up with TRBD1. Trimming cost V 3 bases and J 4 bases; bases outside gene matches: 8. The CDR3 consists of 16 residues. Germline V lookup: CDR1 SGHDT, CDR2 YYEEEE. Complete variable domain (other parts from reference TRBV5-6 and TRBJ1-2): DAGVTQSPTHLIKTRGQQVTLRCSPKSGHDTVSWYQQALGQGPQFIFQYYEEEERQRGNFPDRFSGHQFPNYSSELNVNALLLGDSALYLCASSSDRGRTIYGYTFGSGTRLTVV.

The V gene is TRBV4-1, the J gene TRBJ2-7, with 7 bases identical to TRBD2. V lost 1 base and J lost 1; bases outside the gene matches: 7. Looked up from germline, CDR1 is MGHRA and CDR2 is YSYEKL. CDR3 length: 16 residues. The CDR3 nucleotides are TGCGCCAGCAGCCAAGTCGGGCTAGCGGCTTCCTACGAGCAGTACTTC. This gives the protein CASSQVGLAASYEQYF.

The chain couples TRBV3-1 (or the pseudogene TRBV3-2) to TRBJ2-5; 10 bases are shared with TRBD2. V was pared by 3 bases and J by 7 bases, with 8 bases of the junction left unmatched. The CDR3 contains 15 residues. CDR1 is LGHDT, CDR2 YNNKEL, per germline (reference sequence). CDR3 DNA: TGTGCCAGCAGCCATACTAGCGGGACAATGGGGACCCAGTACTTC. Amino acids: CASSHTSGTMGTQYF.

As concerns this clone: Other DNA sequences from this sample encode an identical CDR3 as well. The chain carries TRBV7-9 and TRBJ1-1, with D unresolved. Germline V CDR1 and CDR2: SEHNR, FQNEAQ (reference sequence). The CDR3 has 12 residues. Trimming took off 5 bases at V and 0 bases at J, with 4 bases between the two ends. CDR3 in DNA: TGTGCCAGCAGCCGTTTGAACACTGAAGCTTTCTTT. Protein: CASSRLNTEAFF.

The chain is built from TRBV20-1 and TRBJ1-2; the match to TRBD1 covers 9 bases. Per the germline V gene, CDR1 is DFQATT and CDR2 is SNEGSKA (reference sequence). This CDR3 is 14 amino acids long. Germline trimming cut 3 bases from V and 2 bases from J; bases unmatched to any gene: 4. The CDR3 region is CSASFTGGNYGYTF. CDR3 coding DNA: TGCAGTGCTAGTTTTACAGGGGGCAACTATGGCTACACCTTC.

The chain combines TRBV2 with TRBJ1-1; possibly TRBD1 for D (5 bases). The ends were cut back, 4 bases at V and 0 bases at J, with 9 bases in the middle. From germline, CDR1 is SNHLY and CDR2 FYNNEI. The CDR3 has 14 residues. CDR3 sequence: CASSGQRMNTEAFF. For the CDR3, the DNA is TGTGCCAGCAGTGGACAGAGAATGAACACTGAAGCTTTCTTT.

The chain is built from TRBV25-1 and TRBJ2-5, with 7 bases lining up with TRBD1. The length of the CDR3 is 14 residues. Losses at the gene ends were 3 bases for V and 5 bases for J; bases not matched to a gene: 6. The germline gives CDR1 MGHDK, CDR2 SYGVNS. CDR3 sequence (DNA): TGTGCCAGCAGTGATCAGGGGGTCTCGGAGACCCAGTACTTC. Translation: CASSDQGVSETQYF.

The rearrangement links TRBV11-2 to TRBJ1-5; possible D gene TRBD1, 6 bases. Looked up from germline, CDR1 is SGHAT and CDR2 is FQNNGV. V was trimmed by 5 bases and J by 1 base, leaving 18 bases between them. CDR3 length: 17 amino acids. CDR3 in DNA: TGTGCCAGCAGCCCCTGGGGGGGGCTAGGGAGCAATCAGCCCCAGCATTTT. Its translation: CASSPWGGLGSNQPQHF.

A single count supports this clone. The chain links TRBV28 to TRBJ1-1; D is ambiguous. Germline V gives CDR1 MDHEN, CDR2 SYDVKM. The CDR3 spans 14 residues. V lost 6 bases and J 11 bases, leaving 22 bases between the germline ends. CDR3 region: CASSYSSTGVRAFF. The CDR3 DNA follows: TGTGCCAGCAGCTACTCATCCACCGGGGTTCGGGCTTTCTTT. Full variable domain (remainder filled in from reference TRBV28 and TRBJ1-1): DVKVTQSSRYLVKRTGEKVFLECVQDMDHENMFWYRQDPGLGLRLIYFSYDVKMKEKGDIPEGYSVSREKKERFSLILESASTNQTSMYLCASSYSSTGVRAFFGQGTRLTVV.

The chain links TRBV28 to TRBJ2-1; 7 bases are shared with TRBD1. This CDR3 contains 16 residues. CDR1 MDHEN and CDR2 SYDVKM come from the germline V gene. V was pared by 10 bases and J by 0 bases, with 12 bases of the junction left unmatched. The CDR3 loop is CATRGGQPSSYNEQFF. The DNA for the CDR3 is TGTGCCACCCGTGGGGGACAGCCCAGCTCCTACAATGAGCAGTTCTTC.

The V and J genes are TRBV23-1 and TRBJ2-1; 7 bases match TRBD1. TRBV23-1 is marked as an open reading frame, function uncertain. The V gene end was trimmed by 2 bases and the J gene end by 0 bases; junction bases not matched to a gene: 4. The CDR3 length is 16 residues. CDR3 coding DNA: TGCGCCAGCAGTCAAAACAGGGGTAGCTCCTACAATGAGCAGTTCTTC. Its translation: CASSQNRGSSYNEQFF.

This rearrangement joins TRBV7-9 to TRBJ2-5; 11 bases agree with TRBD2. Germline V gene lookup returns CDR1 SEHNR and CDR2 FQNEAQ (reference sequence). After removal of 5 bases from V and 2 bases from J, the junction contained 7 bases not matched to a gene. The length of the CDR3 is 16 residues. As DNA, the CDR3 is TGTGCCAGCAGCCTCCTAGCGGGGGGAAAACAAGAGACCCAGTACTTC. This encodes CASSLLAGGKQETQYF.

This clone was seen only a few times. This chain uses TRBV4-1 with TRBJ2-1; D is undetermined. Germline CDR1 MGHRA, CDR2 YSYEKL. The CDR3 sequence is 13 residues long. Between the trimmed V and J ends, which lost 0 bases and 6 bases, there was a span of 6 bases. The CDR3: CASSQDRVNEQFF. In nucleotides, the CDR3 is TGCGCCAGCAGCCAAGATCGGGTCAATGAGCAGTTCTTC.

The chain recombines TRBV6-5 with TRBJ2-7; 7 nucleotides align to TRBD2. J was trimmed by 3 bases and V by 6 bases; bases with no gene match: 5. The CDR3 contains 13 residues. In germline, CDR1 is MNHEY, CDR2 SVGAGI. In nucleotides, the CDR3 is TGTGCCAGCAGACTGACTAGCCTCTACGAGCAGTACTTC. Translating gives CASRLTSLYEQYF.

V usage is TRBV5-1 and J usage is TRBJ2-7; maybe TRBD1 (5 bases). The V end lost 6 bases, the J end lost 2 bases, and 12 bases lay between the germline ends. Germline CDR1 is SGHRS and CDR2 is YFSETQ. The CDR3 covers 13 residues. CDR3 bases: TGCGCCAGCAAGCATTCGACAGCCTACGAGCAGTACTTC. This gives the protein CASKHSTAYEQYF.

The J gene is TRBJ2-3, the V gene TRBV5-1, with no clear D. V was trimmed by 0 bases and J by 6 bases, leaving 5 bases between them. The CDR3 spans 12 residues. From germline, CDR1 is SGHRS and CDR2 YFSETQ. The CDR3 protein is CASSLVLDTQYF. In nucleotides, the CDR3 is TGCGCCAGCAGCTTGGTTCTGGATACGCAGTATTTT.